Listed below are T cell receptor beta chains from one sample, sequenced in a study of T cells after yellow fever vaccination. TCRdb re-called the 5' RACE reads through MiXCR, storing one row per CDR3 protein. Among 450,000 to 550,000 distinct CDR3 sequences, 21% were seen once, and the ten largest hold roughly a sixth. The specimen was PBMCs, collected roughly 20 days after the first yellow fever vaccination. The receptor set was obtained from a man aged 18-30 years who received the YFV17D yellow fever vaccine. CDR3s include the opening cysteine and the closing phenylalanine or tryptophan. A D gene is named only where the DNA matches it firmly. Not all rows give a size; the values are once, few, many and, for expanded clones, a class.

V	J	size	D	CDR3	DNA
TRBV20-1	TRBJ2-7	few	NA	CSARDPRTSYEQYF	TGCAGTGCTAGAGACCCGAGAACCAGCTACGAGCAGTACTTC
TRBV29-1	TRBJ2-1	few	NA	CSAGGRGGDNEQFF	TGCAGCGCCGGCGGCAGGGGAGGCGACAATGAGCAGTTCTTC
TRBV11-2	TRBJ2-3	few	TRBD1	CASSSGGPRDF	TGTGCCAGCAGCTCAGGGGGACCCCGGGATTTT
TRBV4-3	TRBJ2-1	NA	NA	CASSQETNSASKYNEQFF	TGCGCCAGCAGCCAAGAGACTAACAGCGCCAGTAAATACAATGAGCAGTTCTTC
TRBV12-3/TRBV12-4	TRBJ1-1	NA	TRBD1	CASSLGQGVITEAFF	TGTGCCAGCAGTTTAGGACAGGGGGTAATTACTGAAGCTTTCTTT
TRBV5-8	TRBJ2-1	NA	TRBD1	CASSFRGPNNEQFF	TGTGCCAGCAGCTTTAGGGGGCCCAACAATGAGCAGTTCTTC
TRBV11-2	TRBJ2-3	NA	NA	CASSFAGADTQYF	TGTGCCAGCAGCTTCGCGGGGGCTGATACGCAGTATTTT
TRBV9	TRBJ1-6	few	NA	CASSPRLGASSPLHF	TGTGCCAGCAGCCCGCGACTGGGGGCGAGCTCACCCCTCCACTTT
TRBV9	TRBJ1-1	NA	TRBD1	CASSPGDREWNTEAFF	TGTGCCAGCAGCCCCGGGGACAGGGAGTGGAACACTGAAGCTTTCTTT
TRBV25-1	TRBJ2-3	NA	NA	CASSESAGAGDTQYF	TGTGCCAGCAGTGAAAGTGCTGGAGCGGGAGATACGCAGTATTTT